A single sample is the source of the 14 T cell receptor beta chains below, sequenced in a study of T cells in Graves' hyperthyroidism and ophthalmopathy. Amplification yielded TCR beta CDR3 regions, with RNA transcripts as the source. HTBI primers drove first-round RT-PCR of the TCR CDR3. TCRdb itself ran the multiplex PCR reads through MiXCR, one entry per CDR3 protein. The sample carries about 600,000 distinct CDR3 sequences, roughly a sixth recorded once. The sample consisted of blood. These receptors came from a woman aged 40 to 49 with Graves' ophthalmopathy.

This rearrangement joins TRBV9 to TRBJ2-7, with 9 bases matching TRBD1. Trimming took 3 bases from V and 6 from J; bases not matched to a gene: 7. The germline CDR1 and CDR2 sequences are SGDLS and YYNGEE. The CDR3 consists of 14 residues. CDR3 nucleotides: TGTGCCAGCAGCGCCGGGACAGGGTACGGCGAGCAGTACTTC. It encodes CASSAGTGYGEQYF.

This clonotype has only a few counts. The genes are TRBV2 and TRBJ1-5; TRBD1 is a possible D gene (6 bases). Trimming took 0 bases from V and 3 from J, leaving 12 bases between them. Germline V lookup: CDR1 SNHLY, CDR2 FYNNEI. There are 16 residues in the CDR3. The CDR3 nucleotides are TGTGCCAGCAGTGAAGCGGGGACATTTAACAATCAGCCCCAGCATTTT. Protein: CASSEAGTFNNQPQHF. Combining the CDR3 with reference TRBV2 and TRBJ1-5 gives the whole variable domain EPEVTQTPSHQVTQMGQEVILRCVPISNHLYFYWYRQILGQKVEFLVSFYNNEISEKSEIFDDQFSVERPDGSNFTLKIRSTKLEDSAMYFCASSEAGTFNNQPQHFGDGTRLSIL.

This clonotype was seen ten or more times. The chain links TRBV3-1 to TRBJ2-2; D gene uncertain. From germline, CDR1 is LGHDT and CDR2 YNNKEL (reference sequence). This CDR3 region has 15 residues. Trimming stripped 1 base from V and 0 bases from J, with 6 bases between. CDR3 sequence (DNA): TGTGCCAGCAGCCAAGGGTTCGCGAACACCGGGGAGCTGTTTTTT. Its protein is CASSQGFANTGELFF.

The table lists this clonotype with many counts. The chain couples TRBV7-9 to TRBJ1-2; unclear D gene. The CDR3 spans 14 residues. Trimming cost V 1 base and J 8 bases, with 14 bases left between them. CDR1 and CDR2 (germline): SEHNR, FQNEAQ (reference sequence). CDR3 nucleotides: TGTGCCAGCAGCTTAGGGTCAGGAAGAGGAGGCTACACCTTC. Protein sequence: CASSLGSGRGGYTF.

The rearrangement uses TRBV29-1 and TRBJ2-1, with TRBD1 identical over 7 bases. Trimming took 7 bases from V and 8 from J; bases not matched to a gene: 11. Germline-derived CDR1 and CDR2 are SQVTM and ANQGSEA. The CDR3 extends over 13 amino acids. The CDR3 sequence: CSALGTVPHEQFF. DNA for the CDR3: TGCAGCGCCCTCGGGACAGTACCCCATGAGCAGTTCTTC.

This clonotype appeared many times. This chain connects TRBV12-3 or TRBV12-4 to TRBJ2-2, with 11 nucleotides matching TRBD2. This CDR3 is 16 amino acids long. J lost 4 bases, V lost 3 bases, and 4 bases had no gene match. The CDR3 is CASSFSGRGSTGELFF. For the CDR3, the DNA is TGTGCCAGCAGTTTTAGCGGGAGGGGAAGCACCGGGGAGCTGTTTTTT.

The chain uses TRBV6-1 and TRBJ2-3, with 11 bases lining up with TRBD2. Germline trimming cut 5 bases from V and 1 base from J; bases unmatched to any gene: 8. In germline, CDR1 is MNHNS, CDR2 SASEGT. This CDR3 contains 17 residues. CDR3 DNA: TGTGCCAGCAGTTATTTAGCGGGAGGGCCGGGCACAGATACGCAGTATTTT. Amino acids: CASSYLAGGPGTDTQYF.

This clonotype was seen at least ten times. The chain carries TRBV29-1 and TRBJ1-1; D might be TRBD1 (5 bases). Trimming cost V 6 bases and J 7 bases, with 12 bases left between them. This CDR3 region has 11 residues. Germline CDR1 SQVTM, CDR2 ANQGSEA. The CDR3 nucleotides are TGCAGCGTAGCACAGGAAAATGAAGCTTTCTTT. As protein: CSVAQENEAFF.

The table lists this clonotype with many counts. The chain links TRBV12-3 or TRBV12-4 to TRBJ1-5; TRBD1 is a possible D gene (5 bases). The CDR3 covers 17 residues. The V end lost 6 bases, the J end lost 7 bases, and 25 bases lay between the germline ends. Here the CDR3 DNA reads TGTGCCAGCAGCTCCCGGGACGGAAGTAAGTCAGCCCAGCCCCAGCATTTT. This sequence encodes CASSSRDGSKSAQPQHF.

This clonotype was counted ten times or more. The J gene is TRBJ2-7, the V gene TRBV18; 10 bases line up with TRBD2. V lost 3 bases and J lost 1; bases outside the gene matches: 9. Germline V gene lookup returns CDR1 KGHSH and CDR2 LQKENI. This CDR3 has 17 amino acids. The CDR3 sequence is CASSPRTSGSFSYEQYF. The DNA for the CDR3 is TGTGCCAGCTCACCTAGGACTAGCGGCTCCTTTTCCTACGAGCAGTACTTC.

This clonotype was seen only a few times. This rearrangement joins TRBV9 to TRBJ2-3; 15 nucleotides match TRBD2. The CDR3 has 16 residues. Per germline, CDR1 SGDLS and CDR2 YYNGEE. V trimming: 3 bases; J trimming: 5 bases; junction bases outside the gene matches: 4. The CDR3, as DNA: TGTGCCAGCAGCGCTGGGACTAGCGGGGGGCAAGATACGCAGTATTTT. It codes for CASSAGTSGGQDTQYF.

This clonotype was found many times. The rearrangement uses TRBV11-3 and TRBJ2-3; D is uncertain. The V gene lost 5 bases and the J gene lost 6 bases, with 9 bases spanning the gap. Per the germline V gene, CDR1 is SGHNT and CDR2 is YENEEA. The CDR3 is 12 amino acids. CDR3 region: CASSHSDDTQYF. The CDR3 region has the DNA TGTGCCAGCAGCCATTCTGATGATACGCAGTATTTT.

The table lists this clonotype with a few counts. V usage is TRBV20-1 and J usage is TRBJ2-5, with TRBD2 as a possible D gene (6 bases). This CDR3 region has 14 residues. Trimming pared 1 base from V and 5 bases from J, leaving 14 bases between. In germline, CDR1 is DFQATT, CDR2 SNEGSKA (reference sequence). CDR3 sequence (DNA): TGCAGTGCTAGAGGGTACCTTGCGGGGGAGACCCAGTACTTC. It translates to CSARGYLAGETQYF.

This clonotype was recorded at least ten times. This chain links TRBV6-1 with TRBJ1-2; D is unclear. V was trimmed by 2 bases and J by 2 bases, leaving 12 bases between them. Germline V gives CDR1 MNHNS, CDR2 SASEGT. The CDR3 is 15 residues long. CDR3 sequence (DNA): TGTGCCAGCAGTGAACGCTCAAGACCCAACTATGGCTACACCTTC. Its translation is CASSERSRPNYGYTF.